The sequence of this T cell receptor beta chain was determined in a study of Graves' ophthalmopathy and Graves' hyperthyroidism. Whole-study results and caveats: Ophthalmopathy was separated from stable hyperthyroidism by a 13-signature model with 87.88% sensitivity and approximately 79% specificity. In blood, most expanded thyroid clonotypes above 0.001 frequency were also detected.

V trimming: 6 bases; J trimming: 4 bases; junction bases outside the gene matches: 11. This CDR3 region has 14 residues. Germline V lookup: CDR1 DFQATT, CDR2 SNEGSKA (reference sequence). Ineligible for inclusion were patients with other autoimmune diseases, uncontrolled infections, pregnancy or lactation. Orbital computed tomography, together with clinical symptoms, serum thyroxine, TRAb and thyroid ultrasound, was used for diagnosis. This clonotype was recorded many times. What it binds is not known. Beta-chain TCR CDR3 regions were amplified from RNA transcripts. HTBI-primed RT-PCR formed the first round, and a multiplex PCR formed the second. TCRdb called the multiplex PCR reads again in MiXCR, with one record for every CDR3 protein. Found here are about 400,000 distinct CDR3 sequences, about 17% of them singletons; the top ten hold approximately 1.4%.

V gene TRBV20-1 combines with J gene TRBJ2-7, with 8 bases fitting TRBD1. This clonotype was sampled from a woman younger than 35 with Graves' ophthalmopathy. Source material: peripheral blood. The CDR3 is CSAEDLQGGYEQYF. In DNA, the CDR3 is TGCAGTGCCGAGGATCTACAGGGGGGTTACGAGCAGTACTTC.